A single T cell receptor beta chain is shown here with its context. CDR3 length: 14 amino acids. Germline V gene data show CDR1 as LNHDA and CDR2 as SQIVND (reference sequence). With 6 bases clipped from V and 5 bases from J, the junction kept 1 base outside the gene matches. These data come from a study of cytomegalovirus exposure and HLA in healthy donors. PCR amplification relied on 60 Vbeta primers (plus 13 Jbeta primers). This table comes from immunoSEQ multiplex PCR, and its TCRdb copy is limited to in-frame clones, with some not included. The profile shows approximately 130,000 clones, over 65% of them singletons.

The sample was PBMCs. This clonotype was obtained from a man aged 18-30 years in good health and CMV-seronegative. The chain uses TRBV19 and TRBJ1-6, with 10 bases that match TRBD1. CDR3 nucleotide sequence: TGTGCCAGTAGGGGGACAGGGGATAATTCACCCCTCCACTTT. This gives the protein CASRGTGDNSPLHF.